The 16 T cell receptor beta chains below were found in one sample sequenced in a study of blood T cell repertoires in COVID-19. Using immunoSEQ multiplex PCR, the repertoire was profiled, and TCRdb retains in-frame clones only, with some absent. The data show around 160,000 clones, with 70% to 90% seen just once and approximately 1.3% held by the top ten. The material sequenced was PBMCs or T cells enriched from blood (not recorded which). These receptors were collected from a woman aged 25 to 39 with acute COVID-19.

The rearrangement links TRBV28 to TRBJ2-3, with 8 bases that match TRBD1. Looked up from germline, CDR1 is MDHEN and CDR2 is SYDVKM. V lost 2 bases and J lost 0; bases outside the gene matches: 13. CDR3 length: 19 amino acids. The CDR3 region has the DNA TGTGCCAGCAGTTTACTAGGACAGGGCGAATTGGGGAGCACAGATACGCAGTATTTT. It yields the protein CASSLLGQGELGSTDTQYF.

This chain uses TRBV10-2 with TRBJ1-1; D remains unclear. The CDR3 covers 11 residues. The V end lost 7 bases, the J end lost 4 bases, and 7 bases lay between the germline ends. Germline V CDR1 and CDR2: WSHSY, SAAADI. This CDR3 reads CASMSGTEAFF. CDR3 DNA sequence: TGCGCCAGCATGAGCGGCACTGAAGCTTTCTTT.

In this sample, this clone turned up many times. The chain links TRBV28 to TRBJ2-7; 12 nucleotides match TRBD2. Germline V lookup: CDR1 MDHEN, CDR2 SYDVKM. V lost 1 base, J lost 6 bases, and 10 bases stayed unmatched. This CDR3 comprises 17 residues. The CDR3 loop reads CASSLSSSGRAISEQYF. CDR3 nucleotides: TGTGCCAGCAGTTTATCCTCTAGCGGGAGGGCCATCAGCGAGCAGTACTTC. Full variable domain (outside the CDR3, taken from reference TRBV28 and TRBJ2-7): DVKVTQSSRYLVKRTGEKVFLECVQDMDHENMFWYRQDPGLGLRLIYFSYDVKMKEKGDIPEGYSVSREKKERFSLILESASTNQTSMYLCASSLSSSGRAISEQYFGPGTRLTVT.

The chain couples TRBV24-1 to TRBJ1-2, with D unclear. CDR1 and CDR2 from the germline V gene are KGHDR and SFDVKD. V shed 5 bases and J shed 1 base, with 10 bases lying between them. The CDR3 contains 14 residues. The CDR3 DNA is TGTGCCACCAGTGTCAAGGAGATTAACTATGGCTACACCTTC. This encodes CATSVKEINYGYTF.

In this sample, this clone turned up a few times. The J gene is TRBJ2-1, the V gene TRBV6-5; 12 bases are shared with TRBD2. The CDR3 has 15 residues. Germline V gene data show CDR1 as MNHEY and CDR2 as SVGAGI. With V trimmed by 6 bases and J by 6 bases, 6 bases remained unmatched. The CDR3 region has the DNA TGTGCCAGCAGACGTACTAGCGGGAGGCCCAATGAGCAGTTCTTC. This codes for CASRRTSGRPNEQFF.

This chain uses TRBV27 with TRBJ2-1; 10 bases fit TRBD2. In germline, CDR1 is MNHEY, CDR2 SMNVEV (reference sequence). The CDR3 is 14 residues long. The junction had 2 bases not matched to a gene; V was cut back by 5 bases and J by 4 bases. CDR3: CASSLAGEYNEQFF. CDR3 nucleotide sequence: TGTGCCAGCAGTCTAGCGGGAGAGTACAATGAGCAGTTCTTC.

The CDR3 coding sequence is TGTGCCAGCAGCCTAGGGGGGGACTATGGCTACACCTTC. Amino acid sequence: CASSLGGDYGYTF. V and J are TRBV28 and TRBJ1-2; maybe TRBD1 (6 bases). This CDR3 is built from 13 residues. Germline CDR1 and CDR2: MDHEN and SYDVKM. Trimming cost V 6 bases and J 3 bases, with 11 bases left between them.

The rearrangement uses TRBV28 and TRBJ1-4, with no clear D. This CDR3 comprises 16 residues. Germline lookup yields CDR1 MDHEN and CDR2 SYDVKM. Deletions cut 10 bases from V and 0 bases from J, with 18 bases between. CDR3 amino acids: CAITNPGDATNEKLFF. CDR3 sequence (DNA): TGTGCCATTACGAATCCCGGGGATGCAACTAATGAAAAACTGTTTTTT.

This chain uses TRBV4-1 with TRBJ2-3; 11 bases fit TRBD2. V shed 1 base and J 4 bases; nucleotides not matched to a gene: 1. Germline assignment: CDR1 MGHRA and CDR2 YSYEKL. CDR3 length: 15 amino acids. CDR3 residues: CASSQAGLAADTQYF. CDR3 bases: TGCGCCAGCAGCCAAGCGGGACTAGCGGCAGATACGCAGTATTTT.

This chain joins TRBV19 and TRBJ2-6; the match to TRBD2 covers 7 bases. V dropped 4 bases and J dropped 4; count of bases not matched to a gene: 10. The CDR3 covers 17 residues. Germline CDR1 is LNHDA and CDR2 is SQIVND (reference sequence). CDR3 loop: CASSTSPWEGGANVLTF. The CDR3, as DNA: TGTGCCAGTAGTACCTCCCCCTGGGAGGGGGGGGCCAACGTCCTGACTTTC. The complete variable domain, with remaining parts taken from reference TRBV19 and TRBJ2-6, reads DGGITQSPKYLFRKEGQNVTLSCEQNLNHDAMYWYRQDPGQGLRLIYYSQIVNDFQKGDIAEGYSVSREKKESFPLTVTSAQKNPTAFYLCASSTSPWEGGANVLTFGAGSRLTVL.

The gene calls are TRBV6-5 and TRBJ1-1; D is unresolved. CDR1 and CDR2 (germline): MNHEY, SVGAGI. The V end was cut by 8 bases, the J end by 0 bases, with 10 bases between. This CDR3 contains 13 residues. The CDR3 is CASRVLMNTEAFF. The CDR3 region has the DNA TGTGCCAGCCGAGTGCTGATGAACACTGAAGCTTTCTTT.

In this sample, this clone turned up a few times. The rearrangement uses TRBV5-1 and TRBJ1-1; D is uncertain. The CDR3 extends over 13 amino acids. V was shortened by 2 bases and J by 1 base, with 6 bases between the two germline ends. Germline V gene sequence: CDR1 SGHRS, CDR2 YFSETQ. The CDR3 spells CASSFHGNTEAFF. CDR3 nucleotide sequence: TGCGCCAGCAGCTTTCACGGGAACACTGAAGCTTTCTTT.

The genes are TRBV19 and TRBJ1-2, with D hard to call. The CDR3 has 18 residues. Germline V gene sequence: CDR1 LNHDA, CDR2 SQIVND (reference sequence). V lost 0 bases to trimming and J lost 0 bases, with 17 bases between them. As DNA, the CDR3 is TGTGCCAGTAGTATAGATCACAGATCCAGAACCACTAACTATGGCTACACCTTC. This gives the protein CASSIDHRSRTTNYGYTF. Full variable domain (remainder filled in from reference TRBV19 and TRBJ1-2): DGGITQSPKYLFRKEGQNVTLSCEQNLNHDAMYWYRQDPGQGLRLIYYSQIVNDFQKGDIAEGYSVSREKKESFPLTVTSAQKNPTAFYLCASSIDHRSRTTNYGYTFGSGTRLTVV.

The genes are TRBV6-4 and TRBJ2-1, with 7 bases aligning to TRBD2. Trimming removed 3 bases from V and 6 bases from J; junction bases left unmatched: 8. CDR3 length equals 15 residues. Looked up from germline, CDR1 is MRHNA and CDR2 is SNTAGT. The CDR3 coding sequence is TGTGCCAGCAGTGAGGGGGGGTTTAGTAGCAATGAGCAGTTCTTC. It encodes CASSEGGFSSNEQFF.

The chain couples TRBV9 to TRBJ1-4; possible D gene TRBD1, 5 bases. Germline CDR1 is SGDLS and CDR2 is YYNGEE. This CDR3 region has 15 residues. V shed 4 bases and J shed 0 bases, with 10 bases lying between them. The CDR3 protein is CASSIQGSTNEKLFF. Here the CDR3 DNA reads TGTGCCAGCAGCATCCAGGGATCAACTAATGAAAAACTGTTTTTT. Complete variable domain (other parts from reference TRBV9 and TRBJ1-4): DSGVTQTPKHLITATGQRVTLRCSPRSGDLSVYWYQQSLDQGLQFLIQYYNGEERAKGNILERFSAQQFPDLHSELNLSSLELGDSALYFCASSIQGSTNEKLFFGSGTQLSVL.

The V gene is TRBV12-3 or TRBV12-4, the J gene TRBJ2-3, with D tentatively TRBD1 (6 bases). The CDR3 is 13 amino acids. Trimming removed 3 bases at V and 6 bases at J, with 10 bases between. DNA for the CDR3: TGTGCCAGCAGTTTCAGGGGTGAGGATACGCAGTATTTT. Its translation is CASSFRGEDTQYF.